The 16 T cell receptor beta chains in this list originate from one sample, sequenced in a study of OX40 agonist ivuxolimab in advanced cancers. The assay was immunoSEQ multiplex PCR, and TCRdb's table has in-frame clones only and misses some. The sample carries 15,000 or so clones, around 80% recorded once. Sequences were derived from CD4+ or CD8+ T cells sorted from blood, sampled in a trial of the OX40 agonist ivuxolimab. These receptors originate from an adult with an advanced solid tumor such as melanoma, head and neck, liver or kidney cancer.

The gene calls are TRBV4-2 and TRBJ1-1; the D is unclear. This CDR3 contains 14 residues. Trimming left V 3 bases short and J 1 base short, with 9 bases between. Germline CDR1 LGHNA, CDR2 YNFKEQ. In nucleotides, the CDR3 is TGTGCCAGCAGCCACCCGGGAGAGAACACTGAAGCTTTCTTT. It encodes CASSHPGENTEAFF.

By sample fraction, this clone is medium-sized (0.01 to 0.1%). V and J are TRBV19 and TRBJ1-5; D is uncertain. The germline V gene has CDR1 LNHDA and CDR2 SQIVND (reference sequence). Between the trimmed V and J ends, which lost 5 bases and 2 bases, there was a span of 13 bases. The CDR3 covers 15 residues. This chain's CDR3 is CASSARASGNQPQHF. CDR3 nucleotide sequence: TGTGCCAGTAGTGCTAGGGCCTCGGGCAATCAGCCCCAGCATTTT.

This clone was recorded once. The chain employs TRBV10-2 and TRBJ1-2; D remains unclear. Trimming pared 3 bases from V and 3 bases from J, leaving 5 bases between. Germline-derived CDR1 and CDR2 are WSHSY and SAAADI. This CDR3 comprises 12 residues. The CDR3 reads CASSDGDYGYTF. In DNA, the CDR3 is TGCGCCAGCAGTGATGGTGACTATGGCTACACCTTC.

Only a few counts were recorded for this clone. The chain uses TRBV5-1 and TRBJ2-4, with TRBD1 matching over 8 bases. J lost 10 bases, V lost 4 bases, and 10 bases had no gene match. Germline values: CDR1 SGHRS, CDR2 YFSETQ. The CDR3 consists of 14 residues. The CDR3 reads CASSPTDRAGIQYF. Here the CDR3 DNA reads TGCGCCAGCAGCCCGACGGACAGGGCCGGGATTCAGTACTTC.

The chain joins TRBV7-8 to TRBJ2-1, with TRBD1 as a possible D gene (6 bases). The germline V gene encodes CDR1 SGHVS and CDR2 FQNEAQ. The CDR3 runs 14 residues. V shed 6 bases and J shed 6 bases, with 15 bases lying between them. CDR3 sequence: CASRHRQGGNEQFF. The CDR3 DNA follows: TGTGCCAGCAGGCACCGGCAAGGGGGCAATGAGCAGTTCTTC.

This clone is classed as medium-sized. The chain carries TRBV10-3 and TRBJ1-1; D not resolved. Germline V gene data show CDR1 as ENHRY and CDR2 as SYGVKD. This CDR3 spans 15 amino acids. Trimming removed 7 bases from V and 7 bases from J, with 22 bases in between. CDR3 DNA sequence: TGTGCCATCAAGAAAAGTTTTGGAGGGCTGGATGAAGCTTTCTTT. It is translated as CAIKKSFGGLDEAFF.

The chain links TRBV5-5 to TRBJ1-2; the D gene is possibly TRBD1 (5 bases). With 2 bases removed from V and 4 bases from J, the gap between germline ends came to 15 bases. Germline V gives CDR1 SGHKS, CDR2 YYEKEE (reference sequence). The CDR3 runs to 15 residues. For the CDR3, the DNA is TGTGCCAGCAGCTTTCGGTTCGGAGGGACCTATGGCTACACCTTC. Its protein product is CASSFRFGGTYGYTF.

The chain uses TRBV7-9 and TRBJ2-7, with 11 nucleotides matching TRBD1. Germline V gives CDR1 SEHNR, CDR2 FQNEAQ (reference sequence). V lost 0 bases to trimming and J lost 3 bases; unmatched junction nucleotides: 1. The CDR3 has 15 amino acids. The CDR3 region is CASSLAGQGGYEQYF. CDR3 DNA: TGTGCCAGCAGCTTAGCGGGACAGGGGGGCTACGAGCAGTACTTC.

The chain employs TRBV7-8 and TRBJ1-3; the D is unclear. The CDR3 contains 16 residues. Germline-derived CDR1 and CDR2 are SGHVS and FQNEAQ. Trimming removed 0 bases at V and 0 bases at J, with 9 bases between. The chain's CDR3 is CASSLAPPGSGNTIYF. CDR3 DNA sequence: TGTGCCAGCAGCTTAGCGCCACCAGGCTCTGGAAACACCATATATTTT.

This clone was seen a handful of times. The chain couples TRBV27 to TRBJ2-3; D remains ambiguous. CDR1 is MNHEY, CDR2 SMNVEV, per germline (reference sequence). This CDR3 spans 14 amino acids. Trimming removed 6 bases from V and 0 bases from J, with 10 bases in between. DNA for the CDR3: TGTGCCAGCAGGAATCGTCGGAGCACAGATACGCAGTATTTT. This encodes CASRNRRSTDTQYF.

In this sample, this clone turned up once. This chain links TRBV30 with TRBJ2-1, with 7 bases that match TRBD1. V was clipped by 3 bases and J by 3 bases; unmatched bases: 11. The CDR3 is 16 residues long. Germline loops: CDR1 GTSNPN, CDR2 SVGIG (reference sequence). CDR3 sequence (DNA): TGTGCCTGGAGAGTTTATCCCGGGACAGACTACAATGAGCAGTTCTTC. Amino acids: CAWRVYPGTDYNEQFF.

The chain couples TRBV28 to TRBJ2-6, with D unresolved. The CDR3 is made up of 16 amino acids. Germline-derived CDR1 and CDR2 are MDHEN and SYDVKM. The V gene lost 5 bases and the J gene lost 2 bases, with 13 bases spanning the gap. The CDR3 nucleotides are TGTGCCAGCAGTCCCATCTTGGCTCCTGGGGCCAACGTCCTGACTTTC. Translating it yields CASSPILAPGANVLTF.

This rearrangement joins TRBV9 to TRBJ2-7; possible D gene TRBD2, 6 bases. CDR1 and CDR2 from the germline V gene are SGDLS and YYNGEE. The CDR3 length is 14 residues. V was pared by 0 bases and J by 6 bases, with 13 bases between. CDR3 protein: CASSVEAGLAEQYF. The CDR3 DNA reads TGTGCCAGCAGCGTAGAGGCGGGGCTGGCCGAGCAGTACTTC.

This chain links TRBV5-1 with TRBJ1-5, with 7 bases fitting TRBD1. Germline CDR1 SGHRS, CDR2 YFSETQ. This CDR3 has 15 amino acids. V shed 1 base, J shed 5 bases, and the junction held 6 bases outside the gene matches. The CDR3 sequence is CASSLTDREDQPQHF. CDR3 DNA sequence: TGCGCCAGCAGCTTGACCGACAGGGAAGATCAGCCCCAGCATTTT.

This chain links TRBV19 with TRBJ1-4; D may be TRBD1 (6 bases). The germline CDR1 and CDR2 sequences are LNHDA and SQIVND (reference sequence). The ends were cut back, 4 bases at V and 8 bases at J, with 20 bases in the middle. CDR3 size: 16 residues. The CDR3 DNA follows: TGTGCCAGTAGTACTTGGACAGCGAGACGGGAGGAAAAACTGTTTTTT. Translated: CASSTWTARREEKLFF.

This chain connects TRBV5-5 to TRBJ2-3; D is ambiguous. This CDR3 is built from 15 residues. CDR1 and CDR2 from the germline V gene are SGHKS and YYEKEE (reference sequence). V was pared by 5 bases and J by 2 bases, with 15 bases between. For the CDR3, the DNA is TGTGCCAGCAGTTATGATACTTCCGCCACAGATACGCAGTATTTT. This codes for CASSYDTSATDTQYF.